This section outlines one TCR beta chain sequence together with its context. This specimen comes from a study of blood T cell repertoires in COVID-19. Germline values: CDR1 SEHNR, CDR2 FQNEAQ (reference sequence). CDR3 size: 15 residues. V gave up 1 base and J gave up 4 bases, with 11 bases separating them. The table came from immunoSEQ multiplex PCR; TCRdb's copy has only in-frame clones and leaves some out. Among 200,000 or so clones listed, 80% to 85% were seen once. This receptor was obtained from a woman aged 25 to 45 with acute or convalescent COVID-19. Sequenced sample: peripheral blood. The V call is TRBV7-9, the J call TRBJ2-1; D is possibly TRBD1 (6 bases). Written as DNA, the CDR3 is TGTGCCAGCAGCTTAGTGGCAGGGGCGTACAATGAGCAGTTCTTC. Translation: CASSLVAGAYNEQFF.